These 19 T cell receptor beta chains originate from one sample sequenced in a study of T cell responses to AZD1222 COVID-19 vaccine. This table comes from immunoSEQ multiplex PCR, and its TCRdb copy is limited to in-frame clones, with some not included. The sample comprises about 99,000 clones, roughly 92% of which are singletons, and about 13% rests with the top ten. Source: peripheral blood, taken on day 0 of AZD1222 vaccination. These TCRs come from an adult in good health.

The V and J genes are TRBV21-1 and TRBJ1-5; the DNA was not compared with TRBD1, the D call given in the table. TRBV21-1 is a listed pseudogene. CDR3 length: 17 amino acids. This chain's CDR3 is CASTLGNRGKGNQPQHF. CDR3 DNA sequence: TGTGCCAGCACCTTAGGAAACAGGGGGAAAGGCAATCAGCCCCAGCATTTT.

This chain joins TRBV4-2 and TRBJ1-5, with 9 bases aligning to TRBD1. V trimming: 5 bases; J trimming: 4 bases; junction bases outside the gene matches: 6. Looked up from germline, CDR1 is LGHNA and CDR2 is YNFKEQ. This CDR3 has 15 amino acids. CDR3 sequence reads: CASSEQGARNQPQHF. CDR3 nucleotides: TGTGCCAGCAGCGAACAGGGGGCGAGAAATCAGCCCCAGCATTTT.

This chain links TRBV6-5 with TRBJ2-5; possibly TRBD1 for D (5 bases). V dropped 0 bases and J dropped 5 bases, with 13 bases sitting between them. The CDR3 has 15 amino acids. From germline, CDR1 is MNHEY and CDR2 SVGAGI. DNA for the CDR3: TGTGCCAGCAGTTACTCGAGAGGCAGGGTTGAGACCCAGTACTTC. Translating it yields CASSYSRGRVETQYF.

The rearrangement joins TRBV28 to TRBJ2-3; 12 nucleotides agree with TRBD2. The CDR3 runs to 18 residues. The ends lost 3 bases at V and 2 bases at J; junction bases unmatched: 9. CDR1 and CDR2 (germline): MDHEN, SYDVKM. The CDR3 nucleotides read TGTGCCAGCAGTTTGGGGGGGACTAGCGGGTATCTCACAGATACGCAGTATTTT. Its translation is CASSLGGTSGYLTDTQYF.

The chain joins TRBV5-6 to TRBJ1-1; tentative D call: TRBD1 (5 bases). This CDR3 contains 12 residues. Germline CDR1 and CDR2: SGHDT and YYEEEE. Trimming removed 1 base at V and 11 bases at J, with 12 bases between. The DNA of the CDR3 is TGTGCCAGCAGCTTGCAGGCAGGGACTGCTTTCTTT. This gives the protein CASSLQAGTAFF.

This clone was recorded a few times. The rearrangement joins TRBV30 to TRBJ2-1; TRBD1 matches 8 bases. Germline V gene lookup returns CDR1 GTSNPN and CDR2 SVGIG (reference sequence). V gave up 0 bases and J gave up 10 bases; unmatched junction bases: 14. The CDR3 runs 16 residues. In nucleotides, the CDR3 is TGTGCCTGGAGTGTACAACCGGGACAGGCGATTAGGGAGCAGTTCTTC. The encoded protein is CAWSVQPGQAIREQFF.

The rearrangement joins TRBV5-6 to TRBJ2-3, with TRBD2 matching 14 bases. The length of the CDR3 is 16 residues. V shed 4 bases, J shed 5 bases, and the junction held 6 bases outside the gene matches. The germline V gene has CDR1 SGHDT and CDR2 YYEEEE. CDR3 bases: TGTGCCAGCAGCCGGGGGACTAGCGGGAGAGGAGATACGCAGTATTTT. Encoded protein: CASSRGTSGRGDTQYF.

This clone was seen a single time. A read error is likely, as this CDR3 ends without the conserved phenylalanine or tryptophan. The DNA is left out, because the CDR3 cannot be placed on it with certainty; the CDR3 is given as TCRdb lists it. The CDR3 reads CATSRDKGFD. The chain is built from TRBV15 and TRBJ2-7. The CDR3 length is 10 residues, termini included. Germline CDR1 LNHNV, CDR2 YYDKDF (reference sequence).

The CDR3 protein is CASSPPNRPRGAASGANVLTF. The CDR3 bases are TGTGCCAGCTCACCACCCAATCGCCCTAGGGGGGCGGCCTCCGGGGCCAACGTCCTGACTTTC. The chain uses TRBV18 and TRBJ2-6; D assignment may be TRBD1 or TRBD2 (6 bases each). The germline gives CDR1 KGHSH, CDR2 LQKENI. V dropped 0 bases and J dropped 4 bases, with 25 bases sitting between them. This CDR3 has 21 amino acids. Together with reference TRBV18 and TRBJ2-6, the CDR3 gives the full variable domain: NAGVMQNPRHLVRRRGQEARLRCSPMKGHSHVYWYRQLPEEGLKFMVYLQKENIIDESGMPKERFSAEFPKEGPSILRIQQVVRGDSAAYFCASSPPNRPRGAASGANVLTFGAGSRLTVL.

The V and J genes are TRBV13 and TRBJ1-1; D may be TRBD1 (5 bases). Germline loops: CDR1 PRHDT, CDR2 FYEKMQ (reference sequence). V lost 5 bases and J 4 bases, leaving 11 bases between the germline ends. The CDR3 has 13 residues. CDR3 nucleotide sequence: TGTGCCAGCAGCCTAAGGAGGGGCACTGAAGCTTTCTTT. Its translation is CASSLRRGTEAFF.

The rearrangement links TRBV7-3 to TRBJ2-1; D perhaps matches TRBD2 (5 bases). The V end lost 3 bases, the J end lost 7 bases, and 13 bases lay between the germline ends. The CDR3 is made up of 14 amino acids. Germline V gene data show CDR1 as SGHTA and CDR2 as FQGTGA. CDR3 DNA: TGTGCCAGCAGCTTCCAGCGGCCTATGAATGAGCAGTTCTTC. This translates into CASSFQRPMNEQFF.

The chain joins TRBV7-9 to TRBJ2-3; D gene uncertain. Trimming took off 5 bases at V and 2 bases at J, with 17 bases between the two ends. The germline V gene encodes CDR1 SEHNR and CDR2 FQNEAQ (reference sequence). The CDR3 has 16 residues. Here the CDR3 DNA reads TGTGCCAGCAGCCCCACTCCCCTCTTGGCCACAGATACGCAGTATTTT. Amino acid sequence: CASSPTPLLATDTQYF.

This clone was found once. The V and J genes are TRBV5-4 and TRBJ1-6; D not certain. This CDR3 region has 14 residues. V lost 0 bases and J 5 bases, leaving 6 bases between the germline ends. Germline lookup yields CDR1 SGHNT and CDR2 YYREEE (reference sequence). CDR3 sequence: CASSLEWDNSPLHF. DNA of the CDR3: TGTGCCAGCAGCTTGGAGTGGGATAATTCACCCCTCCACTTT.

V is TRBV3-1 (or the pseudogene TRBV3-2) and J is TRBJ2-7, with 14 nucleotides matching TRBD2. Unmatched junction bases numbered 10, after V lost 6 bases and J lost 3 bases. This CDR3 spans 17 amino acids. Germline CDR1 LGHDT, CDR2 YNNKEL (reference sequence). CDR3 DNA: TGTGCCAGCAGTCCTGGACTAGCGGGAGGATATTACTACGAGCAGTACTTC. As protein: CASSPGLAGGYYYEQYF.

This sequence joins TRBV23-1 and TRBJ2-5; tentatively, D is TRBD1 (6 bases). TRBV23-1 is an ORF, with its function uncertain. V lost 2 bases and J 5 bases, leaving 15 bases between the germline ends. The CDR3 runs to 15 residues. The CDR3 nucleotides read TGCGCCAGCAGTCAAGCACAGGGATTCTCGGAGACCCAGTACTTC. It is translated as CASSQAQGFSETQYF.

The CDR3 coding sequence is TGTGCCTGGAGTGTTCAGTCAGGAAGAAATGAAAAACTGTTTTTT. Its protein product is CAWSVQSGRNEKLFF. The chain has TRBV30 and TRBJ1-4; D uncertain. V lost 0 bases to trimming and J lost 5 bases, with 13 bases between them. CDR1 and CDR2 (germline): GTSNPN, SVGIG (reference sequence). The length of the CDR3 is 15 residues.

CDR3 protein: CASSSPSRGTGYNEQFF. CDR3 in DNA: TGTGCCAGTAGTTCACCTTCTAGGGGGACCGGCTACAATGAGCAGTTCTTC. The chain combines TRBV19 with TRBJ2-1; a possible D gene is TRBD1 (6 bases). V was shortened by 5 bases and J by 3 bases, with 20 bases between the two germline ends. CDR1 is LNHDA, CDR2 SQIVND, per germline (reference sequence). There are 17 residues in the CDR3.

J is TRBJ1-2 and V is TRBV6-5, with D possibly being TRBD1 (5 bases). This CDR3 contains 15 residues. CDR1 is MNHEY and CDR2 is SVGAGI in the germline V gene. The V gene lost 7 bases and the J gene lost 2 bases, with 17 bases spanning the gap. The CDR3 coding sequence is TGTGCCAGCACTAATTTAGCGGGGCAAAACTATGGCTACACCTTC. Protein product: CASTNLAGQNYGYTF.

The CDR3 loop is CASRGISGANVLTF. The CDR3 nucleotides read TGTGCCAGCAGGGGGATCTCTGGGGCCAACGTCCTGACTTTC. The chain carries TRBV5-8 and TRBJ2-6; D is uncertain. The V end was cut by 5 bases, the J end by 0 bases, with 6 bases between. The CDR3 has 14 amino acids. Germline V gene sequence: CDR1 SGHTS, CDR2 YDEGEE.